These 12 T cell receptor beta chains were sequenced from one sample in a study of blood T cell repertoires in COVID-19. The protocol was immunoSEQ multiplex PCR, while the TCRdb copy is restricted to in-frame clones and leaves out a portion. The profile shows roughly 320,000 clones, approximately 85% of them singletons. Sequencing was carried out using peripheral blood. The receptors shown here come from a human donor in a cohort sampled during active COVID-19.

The V and J genes are TRBV2 and TRBJ1-6, with 7 bases fitting TRBD1. J gave up 7 bases and V 4 bases, and 7 bases lay outside the gene matches. Germline-derived CDR1 and CDR2 are SNHLY and FYNNEI. This CDR3 is built from 15 residues. CDR3 residues: CASSGGQGVNSPLHF. CDR3 nucleotide sequence: TGTGCCAGCAGTGGAGGTCAGGGGGTAAATTCACCCCTCCACTTT.

V is TRBV19 and J is TRBJ2-5; TRBD1 matches at 8 bases. The CDR3 length is 13 residues. Germline-derived CDR1 and CDR2 are LNHDA and SQIVND (reference sequence). V trimming: 5 bases; J trimming: 7 bases; junction bases outside the gene matches: 6. CDR3 loop: CASSSGQVGTQYF. CDR3 nucleotides: TGTGCCAGTAGTTCGGGACAGGTCGGGACCCAGTACTTC.

The chain is built from TRBV11-2 and TRBJ1-5; D possibly corresponds to TRBD1 (5 bases). Germline values: CDR1 SGHAT, CDR2 FQNNGV. Trimming removed 5 bases at V and 4 bases at J, with 15 bases between. The CDR3 is 15 residues long. CDR3 sequence (DNA): TGTGCCAGCAGCCGAGAGGCAGGGCGGAATCAGCCCCAGCATTTT. Protein product: CASSREAGRNQPQHF.

The rearrangement uses TRBV7-9 and TRBJ1-1; D gene unclear. CDR1 is SEHNR and CDR2 is FQNEAQ in the germline V gene (reference sequence). Trimming took 4 bases from V and 1 from J, leaving 10 bases between them. CDR3 length: 14 residues. CDR3 DNA: TGTGCCAGCAGCTCCGAGGCCGGGAACACTGAAGCTTTCTTT. Translated, it gives CASSSEAGNTEAFF.

The V and J genes are TRBV6-5 and TRBJ2-7, with TRBD1 as a possible D gene (5 bases). Germline lookup yields CDR1 MNHEY and CDR2 SVGAGI. Between the trimmed V and J ends, which lost 11 bases and 0 bases, there was a span of 11 bases. The CDR3 loop spans 12 amino acids. The CDR3 sequence: CAVQESSYEQYF. CDR3 bases: TGTGCCGTACAGGAGAGCTCCTACGAGCAGTACTTC.

As to this clone: Different DNA sequences within this sample yield the same CDR3. The rearrangement joins TRBV7-9 to TRBJ1-2, with D maybe TRBD1 (5 bases). The V gene lost 1 base and the J gene lost 2 bases, with 8 bases spanning the gap. The germline V gene has CDR1 SEHNR and CDR2 FQNEAQ (reference sequence). The CDR3 has 14 residues. CDR3 loop: CASSLGTGNYGYTF. The CDR3 coding sequence is TGTGCCAGCAGCTTAGGTACAGGAAACTATGGCTACACCTTC.

The CDR3 reads CASSQDGVRHEKLFF. DNA for the CDR3: TGCGCCAGCAGCCAAGACGGGGTGAGGCATGAAAAACTGTTTTTT. This chain joins TRBV4-1 and TRBJ1-4; D ambiguous. CDR1 and CDR2 from the germline V gene are MGHRA and YSYEKL. The CDR3 totals 15 residues. Deletions cut 0 bases from V and 6 bases from J, with 11 bases between.

The chain carries TRBV6-5 and TRBJ2-5, with 8 bases lining up with TRBD1. The trim removed 6 bases at V and 4 bases at J, leaving 7 bases unmatched. The CDR3 extends over 14 amino acids. Germline V lookup: CDR1 MNHEY, CDR2 SVGAGI. The chain's CDR3 is CASRTAGGRETQYF. The CDR3 nucleotides read TGTGCCAGCAGGACGGCAGGGGGCAGAGAGACCCAGTACTTC.

The genes are TRBV27 and TRBJ1-6, with TRBD1 matching 8 bases. Germline V lookup: CDR1 MNHEY, CDR2 SMNVEV (reference sequence). The CDR3 consists of 18 residues. The V gene end was trimmed by 1 base and the J gene end by 5 bases; junction bases not matched to a gene: 10. The CDR3 region has the DNA TGTGCCAGCAGTTTATTTGGGGGACAGGTCCTAAATAATTCACCCCTCCACTTT. Translated: CASSLFGGQVLNNSPLHF.

V is TRBV9 and J is TRBJ1-2; D possibly corresponds to TRBD1 (6 bases). Germline CDR1 reads SGDLS; CDR2 reads YYNGEE. The CDR3 has 13 amino acids. V lost 6 bases and J 8 bases, leaving 17 bases between the germline ends. The CDR3 region is CASTPGPRGGYTF. CDR3 in DNA: TGTGCCAGCACCCCAGGGCCAAGGGGGGGCTACACCTTC.

This chain joins TRBV24-1 and TRBJ2-3; 9 nucleotides align to TRBD1. CDR1 KGHDR and CDR2 SFDVKD come from the germline V gene. J lost 2 bases, V lost 4 bases, and 9 bases had no gene match. This CDR3 is built from 17 residues. The CDR3 bases are TGTGCCACCAGTGACGCAGGGACAGGGCGGTTCACAGATACGCAGTATTTT. Encoded protein: CATSDAGTGRFTDTQYF.

The CDR3 is CASSILTSGGTGELFF. CDR3 DNA sequence: TGTGCCAGTAGTATTTTGACTAGCGGGGGAACCGGGGAGCTGTTTTTT. The rearrangement joins TRBV19 to TRBJ2-2, with 12 bases matching TRBD2. Trimming cost V 3 bases and J 5 bases; bases outside gene matches: 4. From germline, CDR1 is LNHDA and CDR2 SQIVND (reference sequence). The CDR3 length is 16 residues. The full variable domain, with the rest looked up from reference TRBV19 and TRBJ2-2, is DGGITQSPKYLFRKEGQNVTLSCEQNLNHDAMYWYRQDPGQGLRLIYYSQIVNDFQKGDIAEGYSVSREKKESFPLTVTSAQKNPTAFYLCASSILTSGGTGELFFGEGSRLTVL.